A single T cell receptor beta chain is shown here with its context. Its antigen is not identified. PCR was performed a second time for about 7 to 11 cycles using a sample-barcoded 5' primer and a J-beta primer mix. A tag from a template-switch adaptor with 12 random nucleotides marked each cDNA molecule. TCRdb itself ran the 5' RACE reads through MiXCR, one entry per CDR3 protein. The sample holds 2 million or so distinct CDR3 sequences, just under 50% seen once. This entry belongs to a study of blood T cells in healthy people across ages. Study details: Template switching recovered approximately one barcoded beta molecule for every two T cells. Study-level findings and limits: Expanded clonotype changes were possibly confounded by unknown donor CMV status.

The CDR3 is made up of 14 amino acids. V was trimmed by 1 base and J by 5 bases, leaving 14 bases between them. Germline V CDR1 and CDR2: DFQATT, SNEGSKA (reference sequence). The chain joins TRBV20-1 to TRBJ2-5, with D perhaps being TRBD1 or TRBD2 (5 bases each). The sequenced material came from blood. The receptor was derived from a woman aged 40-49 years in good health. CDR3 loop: CSARVRGVVETQYF. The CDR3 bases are TGCAGTGCTAGAGTGAGAGGGGTAGTTGAGACCCAGTACTTC.